Presented here are 9 T cell receptor beta chains from one specimen sequenced in a study of T cell responses to AZD1222 COVID-19 vaccine. Clones were read by immunoSEQ multiplex PCR, and TCRdb kept only the in-frame ones, dropping some. Among 120,000 to 150,000 clones listed, 70% to 90% were seen once. The specimen comprised peripheral blood, sampled 28 days after the second AZD1222 dose. All receptors come from an adult who received the AZD1222 COVID-19 vaccine.

The V gene is TRBV5-4, the J gene TRBJ2-7, with 9 bases fitting TRBD2. The CDR3 extends over 14 amino acids. J gave up 6 bases and V 2 bases, and 6 bases lay outside the gene matches. CDR1 and CDR2 (germline): SGHNT, YYREEE (reference sequence). The CDR3 bases are TGTGCCAGCAGCTTAGCGGGAGGACTCCTCGAGCAGTACTTC. Translation gives CASSLAGGLLEQYF.

The V gene is TRBV9, the J gene TRBJ2-1; D call uncertain. The V end was cut by 4 bases, the J end by 5 bases, with 13 bases between. The CDR3 contains 14 residues. Germline V gives CDR1 SGDLS, CDR2 YYNGEE. In DNA form, the CDR3 reads TGTGCCAGCAGCCCGACAATGGGGAACAATGAGCAGTTCTTC. Translation gives CASSPTMGNNEQFF.

The rearrangement joins TRBV18 to TRBJ2-3, with D perhaps assigned TRBD1 or TRBD2 (5 bases each). Germline V gene sequence: CDR1 KGHSH, CDR2 LQKENI. There are 16 residues in the CDR3. V was pared by 4 bases and J by 0 bases, with 14 bases between. CDR3 sequence (DNA): TGTGCCAGCTCACTTACCACGGGGCCTAGCACAGATACGCAGTATTTT. It specifies CASSLTTGPSTDTQYF.

Concerning this clone itself: One junction end disagrees with the germline gene, perhaps due to a read error. V is TRBV29-1 and J is TRBJ1-3; D might be TRBD1 (6 bases). Germline V CDR1 and CDR2: SQVTM, ANQGSEA. The CDR3 loop spans 14 amino acids. DNA for the CDR3: TGCAGCGTTGGCCCGACAGGTTCTGAAAACACCATATATTTT. This encodes CSVGPTGSENTIYF.

The gene calls are TRBV4-1 and TRBJ1-1; D remains ambiguous. Germline CDR1 is MGHRA and CDR2 is YSYEKL. The length of the CDR3 is 15 residues. V was trimmed by 1 base and J by 0 bases, leaving 9 bases between them. CDR3 bases: TGCGCCAGCAGCCAAGCCCGGGAGATGAACACTGAAGCTTTCTTT. It encodes CASSQAREMNTEAFF.

The chain employs TRBV14 and TRBJ2-2; a weak D match, TRBD2 (5 bases). The CDR3 sequence is 12 residues long. Germline loops: CDR1 SGHDN, CDR2 FVKESK. The CDR3 here is CPALPGAGELFF. The CDR3 DNA sequence: TGTCCCGCCCTACCCGGGGCCGGGGAGCTGTTTTTT.

This clone was recorded a few times. The CDR3 spells CSARDAGGYTF. As DNA, the CDR3 is TGCAGTGCTAGAGATGCCGGTGGCTACACCTTC. The J gene is TRBJ1-2, the V gene TRBV20-1, with D unclear. The CDR3 is 11 amino acids. V lost 0 bases, J lost 7 bases, and 6 bases lay in between. Germline V lookup: CDR1 DFQATT, CDR2 SNEGSKA (reference sequence).

The gene calls are TRBV5-6 and TRBJ1-5; D is unclear. This CDR3 region has 15 residues. Per the germline V gene, CDR1 is SGHDT and CDR2 is YYEEEE. Deletions cut 4 bases from V and 2 bases from J, with 13 bases between. CDR3: CASSPMGMGNQPQHF. The DNA of the CDR3 is TGTGCCAGCAGCCCGATGGGGATGGGCAATCAGCCCCAGCATTTT.

This chain uses TRBV19 with TRBJ2-3; tentatively, D is TRBD1 (6 bases). Per the germline V gene, CDR1 is LNHDA and CDR2 is SQIVND (reference sequence). The CDR3 consists of 13 residues. Between the trimmed V and J ends, which lost 6 bases and 3 bases, there was a span of 10 bases. CDR3 residues: CASSLQGTDTQYF. CDR3 coding DNA: TGTGCCAGTAGCCTACAGGGAACAGATACGCAGTATTTT.